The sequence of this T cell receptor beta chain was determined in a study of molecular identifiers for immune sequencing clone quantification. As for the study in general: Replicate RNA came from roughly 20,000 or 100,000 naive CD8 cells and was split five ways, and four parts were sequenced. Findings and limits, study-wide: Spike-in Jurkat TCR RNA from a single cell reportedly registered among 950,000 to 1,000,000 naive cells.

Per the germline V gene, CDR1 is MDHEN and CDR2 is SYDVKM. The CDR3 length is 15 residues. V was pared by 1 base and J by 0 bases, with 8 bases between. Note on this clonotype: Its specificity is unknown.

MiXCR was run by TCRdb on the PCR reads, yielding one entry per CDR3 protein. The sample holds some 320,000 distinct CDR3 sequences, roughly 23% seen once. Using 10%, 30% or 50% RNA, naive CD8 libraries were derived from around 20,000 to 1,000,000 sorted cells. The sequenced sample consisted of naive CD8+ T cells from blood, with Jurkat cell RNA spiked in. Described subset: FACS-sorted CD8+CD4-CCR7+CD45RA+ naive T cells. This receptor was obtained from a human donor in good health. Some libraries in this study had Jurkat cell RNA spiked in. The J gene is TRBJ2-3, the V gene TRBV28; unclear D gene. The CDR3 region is CASSLLLTSTDTQYF. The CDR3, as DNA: TGTGCCAGCAGTTTATTACTAACTAGCACAGATACGCAGTATTTT.